A few counts support the clone carrying this T cell receptor (beta chain). This record comes from a study of beta chain features in type 1 diabetes. Germline CDR1 and CDR2: SGDLS and YYNGEE. After removal of 0 bases from V and 3 bases from J, the junction contained 6 bases not matched to a gene. This CDR3 spans 15 amino acids. The investigators reverse transcribed all of the isolated RNA, so they sequenced expressed TCRB transcripts. Generated by immunoSEQ multiplex PCR, the TCRdb table keeps only in-frame clones and is missing some. The data hold around 350,000 clones, with around 12% observed a single time.

This chain joins TRBV9 and TRBJ2-7; 7 bases are shared with TRBD2. Specimen: naive CD4+ T cells from blood. This clonotype originated in a young man in good health. In DNA form, the CDR3 reads TGTGCCAGCAGCGTAGGACTAGCCGGCCGCTACGAGCAGTACTTC. It yields the protein CASSVGLAGRYEQYF.